Here is one T cell receptor (beta chain) with its context. Enrollment shut out patients with autoimmune disease history or systemic immunosuppression. The sample comes from a study of OX40 agonist ivuxolimab in advanced cancers. Looking at the study overall: Patients were treated with ivuxolimab, an agonistic anti-OX40 (CD134) antibody. Three patients had partial responses: one hepatocellular carcinoma, two cutaneous melanoma.

The CDR3 covers 14 residues. V lost 3 bases and J 1 base, leaving 8 bases between the germline ends. The germline V gene has CDR1 SGDLS and CDR2 YYNGEE. Data came from immunoSEQ multiplex PCR; TCRdb stores just in-frame clones and leaves some out. This sample yields about 94,000 clones, of which roughly 95% are seen a single time; about 0.19% belongs to the top ten. V is TRBV9 and J is TRBJ2-4; no firm D call. This TCR was sampled from an adult with an advanced solid tumor such as melanoma, head and neck, liver or kidney cancer. This sample comprised CD4+ or CD8+ T cells sorted from blood, obtained in a trial of the OX40 agonist ivuxolimab. The CDR3 sequence: CASSEGPAKNIQYF. The CDR3 region has the DNA TGTGCCAGCAGCGAAGGGCCGGCCAAAAACATTCAGTACTTC.